Below are 2 T cell receptor beta chains sequenced from a single sample in a study of response to subunit inactivated influenza vaccine. TCRdb ran MiXCR on the RT-PCR reads and lists one entry per CDR3 protein. The sample shows around 650,000 distinct CDR3 sequences, around 14% of them seen only once. The input for sequencing was PBMCs from blood, taken 11 to 12 days after vaccination. Every receptor here comes from a man between 45 and 60 years old who received an inactivated influenza vaccine.

The V gene is TRBV11-2, the J gene TRBJ2-5, with 7 bases matching TRBD1. Per germline, CDR1 SGHAT and CDR2 FQNNGV. Trimming at V came to 1 base and at J to 3 bases, leaving 5 bases not matched to a gene. The CDR3 runs 15 residues. The CDR3: CASSLVGQPEETQYF. DNA of the CDR3: TGTGCCAGCAGCTTAGTGGGACAGCCCGAAGAGACCCAGTACTTC. Variable domain in full (rest from reference TRBV11-2 and TRBJ2-5): EAGVAQSPRYKIIEKRQSVAFWCNPISGHATLYWYQQILGQGPKLLIQFQNNGVVDDSQLPKDRFSAERLKGVDSTLKIQPAKLEDSAVYLCASSLVGQPEETQYFGPGTRLLVL.

This clonotype has only a few counts. V gene TRBV7-9 combines with J gene TRBJ2-3; D may match TRBD1 or TRBD2 (6 bases each). This CDR3 is built from 15 residues. Germline V gene data show CDR1 as SEHNR and CDR2 as FQNEAQ (reference sequence). Between the trimmed V and J ends, which lost 6 bases and 5 bases, there was a span of 18 bases. The DNA for the CDR3 is TGTGCCAGCAGGGCCCGTGGCAGGGGAGGAGATACGCAGTATTTT. Translated, it gives CASRARGRGGDTQYF. Looking up the rest from reference TRBV7-9 and TRBJ2-3 gives the full variable domain: DTGVSQNPRHKITKRGQNVTFRCDPISEHNRLYWYRQTLGQGPEFLTYFQNEAQLEKSRLLSDRFSAERPKGSFSTLEIQRTEQGDSAMYLCASRARGRGGDTQYFGPGTRLTVL.